This TCR beta chain is drawn from a study of regulatory T cells in long-lasting Graves disease. Libraries of TCR beta came from iRepertoire HTBI primers plus Arm-PCR of CDR3 regions. TCRdb reprocessed the multiplex PCR reads via MiXCR and lists one record per CDR3 protein. The sample has around 460,000 distinct CDR3 sequences, roughly 22% seen once. Time point here: persistent/refractory GD, antithyroid drugs over 5 years with positive TRAb. RNA isolated from PBMCs was used to make the TCR library. Note on this clonotype: Its specificity is unknown.

Study outcomes and limitations: Rather than thyroid tissue, only peripheral blood underwent study. With under 3,500 shared public clonotypes, persistent patients exceeded new patients, who shared just over 950. The TCR repertoire of persistent Graves' patients was less diverse than that of newly diagnosed ones.

This TCR derives from a female donor with Graves disease. The specimen was peripheral blood mononuclear cells (PBMCs), collected when the disease was refractory, from a patient treated with antithyroid drugs.

The CDR3 bases are TGTGCCAGCAGACCCCCGGGGGGCCTTTCCTACGAGCAGTACTTC. It yields the protein CASRPPGGLSYEQYF. The J gene is TRBJ2-7, the V gene TRBV6-1, with D perhaps matching TRBD2 (7 bases). Between the trimmed V and J ends, which lost 6 bases and 1 base, there was a span of 16 bases. The CDR3 length is 15 residues. Germline V gene sequence: CDR1 MNHNS, CDR2 SASEGT.